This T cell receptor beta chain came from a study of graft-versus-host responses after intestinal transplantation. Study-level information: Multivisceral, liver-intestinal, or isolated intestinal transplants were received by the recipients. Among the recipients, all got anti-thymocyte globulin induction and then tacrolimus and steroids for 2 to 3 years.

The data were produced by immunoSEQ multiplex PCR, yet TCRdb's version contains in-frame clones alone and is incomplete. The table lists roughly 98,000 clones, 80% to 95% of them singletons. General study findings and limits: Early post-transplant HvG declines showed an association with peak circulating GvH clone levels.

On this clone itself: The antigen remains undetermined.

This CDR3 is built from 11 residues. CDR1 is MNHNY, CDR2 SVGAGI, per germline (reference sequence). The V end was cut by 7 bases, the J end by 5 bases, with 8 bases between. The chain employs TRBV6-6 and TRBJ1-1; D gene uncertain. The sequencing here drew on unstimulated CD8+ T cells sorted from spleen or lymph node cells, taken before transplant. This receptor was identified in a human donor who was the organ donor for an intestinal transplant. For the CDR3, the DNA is TGTGCCAGCACCGTGAGAACTGAAGCTTTCTTT. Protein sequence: CASTVRTEAFF.